This T cell receptor (beta chain) was found in a study of beta chain features in type 1 diabetes. Findings of the study overall: Shortening of TCRB CDR3s, moderate but significant, appeared in all four CD4+ subsets of Type 1 diabetes patients. Insertions at VDJ junctions were less frequent in type 1 diabetes patients. These patients also deleted more nucleotides at the same junctions.

CDR1 and CDR2 (germline): SGHTA, FQGNSA. The CDR3 length is 16 residues. J gave up 3 bases and V 4 bases, and 5 bases lay outside the gene matches. The entirety of the isolated RNA underwent reverse transcription, so expressed TCRB transcripts were sequenced. Profiling relied on immunoSEQ multiplex PCR, and the TCRdb table lists in-frame clones only, not all of them. This sample has 55,000 to 80,000 clones; 49% occur once, and the top ten carry roughly 0.7%. This clone has only a few counts. The antigen remains unidentified. Sequenced sample: central memory CD4+ T cells from blood. The genes are TRBV7-2 and TRBJ2-1; TRBD2 aligns across 11 bases. This receptor was obtained from a man aged 30 to 39 with type 1 diabetes. The CDR3 nucleotides read TGTGCCAGCAGCTCTGTAGCGGGAGGGCACTACAATGAGCAGTTCTTC. This gives the protein CASSSVAGGHYNEQFF.